Listed below are T cell receptor beta chains from one sample, sequenced in a study of cytomegalovirus exposure and HLA in healthy donors. TCRdb's table, derived via immunoSEQ multiplex PCR, lists solely in-frame clones and lacks some. Of around 72,000 clones in the sample, over 50% were seen once. Material: PBMCs. The origin of the receptors is a middle-aged man in good health and CMV-seropositive. CDR3s include the opening cysteine and the closing phenylalanine or tryptophan. The D gene is left open where the match is weak. Clone size is stated in some rows and not others, as once, few, many or a class when expanded.

len	j_gene	abundance	d_gene	v_gene	CDR3aa	CDR3nt
14	TRBJ1-3	NA	TRBD1	TRBV6-5	CASMKGGRGNTIYF	TGTGCCAGCATGAAAGGGGGCCGGGGGAACACCATATATTTT
14	TRBJ2-7	NA	TRBD1	TRBV5-1	CASTLGQTPYEQYF	TGCGCCAGTACCTTGGGACAGACCCCCTACGAGCAGTACTTC
16	TRBJ2-5	few	TRBD2	TRBV7-9	CASRPLLAGVWETQYF	TGTGCCAGCAGACCGTTACTAGCGGGGGTATGGGAGACCCAGTACTTC
17	TRBJ2-6	few	NA	TRBV4-1	CASSGTATSSGANVLTF	TGCGCCAGCAGCGGCACAGCTACGAGTTCTGGGGCCAACGTCCTGACTTTC
15	TRBJ1-1	few	TRBD1	TRBV28	CASRGTGRLSTEAFF	TGTGCCAGCAGGGGGACAGGGAGGTTGAGCACTGAAGCTTTCTTT
16	TRBJ2-5	NA	TRBD1	TRBV19	CASKGTGTGYQETQYF	TGTGCCAGTAAAGGAACTGGGACAGGGTACCAAGAGACCCAGTACTTC
16	TRBJ1-5	NA	NA	TRBV18	CASSPSGQNSNQPQHF	TGTGCCAGCTCACCCTCAGGACAGAATAGCAATCAGCCCCAGCATTTT
15	TRBJ2-7	once	NA	TRBV5-5	CASSLGSRFSYEQYF	TGTGCCAGCAGCTTGGGTTCCCGGTTCTCCTACGAGCAGTACTTC
18	TRBJ2-7	NA	NA	TRBV12-5	CASGFRGRVRTANYEQYF	TGTGCTAGTGGTTTCAGGGGACGCGTCAGGACCGCCAACTACGAGCAGTACTTC
16	TRBJ1-6	few	TRBD1	TRBV30	CAWSVPVDRDNSPLHF	TGTGCCTGGAGTGTACCTGTAGACAGGGACAATTCACCCCTCCACTTT
13	TRBJ1-6	once	NA	TRBV6-5	CASSPPNNSPLHF	TGTGCCAGCAGCCCCCCTAATAATTCACCCCTCCACTTT
14	TRBJ2-5	NA	NA	TRBV7-2	CASSLYQGPGTQYF	TGTGCCAGCAGCTTATACCAGGGTCCAGGGACCCAGTACTTC
16	TRBJ1-2	NA	TRBD1	TRBV6-1	CASSEALGTGGYGYTF	TGTGCCAGCAGTGAAGCGCTCGGGACAGGGGGCTATGGCTACACCTTC
12	TRBJ2-3	NA	TRBD1	TRBV7-9	CADRENTDTQYF	TGTGCCGACAGGGAAAACACAGATACGCAGTATTTT
15	TRBJ1-4	NA	NA	TRBV4-3	CASSRYRATNEKLFF	TGCGCCAGCAGCCGGTACAGGGCAACTAATGAAAAACTGTTTTTT
14	TRBJ1-5	NA	TRBD1	TRBV11-2	CASSSGQLNQPQHF	TGTGCCAGCAGCTCGGGACAGCTCAATCAGCCCCAGCATTTT
12	TRBJ1-2	NA	NA	TRBV28	CASSPQENGYTF	TGTGCCAGCAGTCCACAGGAGAATGGCTACACCTTC
16	TRBJ2-7	few	TRBD2	TRBV11-2	CASSQSAMMTGGEQYF	TGTGCCAGCAGCCAAAGCGCTATGATGACGGGGGGCGAGCAGTACTTC
13	TRBJ2-7	few	TRBD1	TRBV30	CAWSVGQGYEQYF	TGTGCCTGGAGTGTGGGACAGGGTTACGAGCAGTACTTC
13	TRBJ2-5	NA	NA	TRBV11-3	CASSRDNQETQYF	TGTGCCAGCAGCCGGGACAACCAAGAGACCCAGTACTTC
13	TRBJ2-7	NA	NA	TRBV5-1	CASSHAGPYEQYF	TGCGCCAGCAGCCATGCGGGGCCCTACGAGCAGTACTTC
17	TRBJ1-1	NA	NA	TRBV5-4	CASSSVQGAGLNTEAFF	TGTGCCAGCAGCTCGGTACAGGGAGCGGGGTTGAACACTGAAGCTTTCTTT
13	TRBJ1-5	NA	TRBD1	TRBV2	CASRGQGARTWHF	TGTGCCAGCAGGGGACAGGGGGCGCGAACATGGCATTTT
14	TRBJ1-5	NA	TRBD1	TRBV28	CASKVLRGREPQHF	TGTGCCAGCAAGGTGTTGAGGGGGCGTGAGCCCCAGCATTTT
15	TRBJ2-7	NA	TRBD1	TRBV19	CASSAPDRGWGEQYF	TGTGCCAGTAGTGCTCCCGACAGGGGGTGGGGCGAGCAGTACTTC
15	TRBJ2-6	NA	NA	TRBV7-3	CASSLSTAGANVLTF	TGTGCCAGCAGCTTAAGTACGGCTGGGGCCAACGTCCTGACTTTC
15	TRBJ1-6	NA	NA	TRBV19	CASRMLAASVSPLHF	TGTGCCAGCAGAATGCTAGCGGCTTCAGTTTCACCCCTCCACTTT